This T cell receptor (beta chain) emerged from a study of blood T cell repertoires in COVID-19. J gave up 0 bases and V 8 bases, and 8 bases lay outside the gene matches. The CDR3 spans 16 residues. Germline V gives CDR1 SNHLY, CDR2 FYNNEI. Using immunoSEQ multiplex PCR, the repertoire was profiled, and TCRdb retains in-frame clones only, with some absent. This table has more than 150,000 clones, around 90% appearing once. Participant-reported clinical history was the basis for cohort assignment. The source is a woman in her 30s who had recovered from COVID-19. The chain uses TRBV2 and TRBJ1-1, with 11 bases fitting TRBD1. Sequenced: PBMCs or T cells enriched from blood (not recorded which). Here the CDR3 DNA reads TGTGCCAGCGACGGGACAGGGGGTTATATGAACACTGAAGCTTTCTTT. Translation: CASDGTGGYMNTEAFF.